The 26 T cell receptor delta chains below were found in one sample sequenced in a study of gamma-delta T cells after stem cell transplantation. TCRdb re-called the RT-PCR reads with CATT. The table has around 2,500 delta-chain clones, 25% to 35% seen once. The sequenced sample consisted of gamma-delta T cells. The receptors shown here come from a human donor. It is not recorded whose cells these are; they may come from a transplant donor.

About this clone itself: The junction shows a germline mismatch at one end, possibly a read error. This rearrangement joins TRDV2 to TRDJ1, with 9 bases fitting TRDD3. This CDR3 region has 15 residues. Per the germline V gene, CDR1 is GEAIGNYY and CDR2 is EKD. The CDR3 coding sequence is TGTGCCTGTGACCTACTGGGGGACTACACCGATAGACTCATCTTT. Protein product: CACDLLGDYTDRLIF.

In this sample, this clone turned up a few times. The chain uses TRDV2 and TRDJ1; 11 nucleotides align to TRDD3. The germline V gene encodes CDR1 GEAIGNYY and CDR2 EKD. This CDR3 has 15 amino acids. With V trimmed by 3 bases and J by 4 bases, 6 bases remained unmatched. The DNA for the CDR3 is TGTGCCTGTGACCTACTGGGGGATAGTGGCGATAAACTCATCTTT. Translated, it gives CACDLLGDSGDKLIF.

This rearrangement joins TRDV2 to TRDJ1, with 9 bases lining up with TRDD3. The germline V gene has CDR1 GEAIGNYY and CDR2 EKD. The CDR3 spans 21 residues. The V and J ends lost 0 bases and 0 bases, in that order; junction bases with no gene match: 19. CDR3 in DNA: TGTGCCTGTGACACCGTAAGAACTGGGGGAAGGTTAACCCAGTACACCGATAAACTCATCTTT. Translated, it gives CACDTVRTGGRLTQYTDKLIF.

This clone was seen only a few times. The CDR3 sequence: CACDLLGDKDELIF. CDR3 DNA: TGTGCCTGTGACTTACTGGGGGATAAGGATGAACTCATCTTT. V and J are TRDV2 and TRDJ1; 11 bases agree with TRDD3. V shed 3 bases and J 9 bases; nucleotides not matched to a gene: 8. Germline lookup yields CDR1 GEAIGNYY and CDR2 EKD. CDR3 length: 14 residues.

About this clone itself: An end of the junction differs from the germline gene, which may be a read error. CDR3 coding DNA: TGTGCCTGTGACACGAACTGGGGGATGACTAGCTCCTGTGACACCCGACCGATGTTTTTC. Encoded protein: CACDTNWGMTSSCDTRPMFF. The chain combines TRDV2 with TRDJ3; TRDD3 matches at 10 bases. The CDR3 spans 20 residues. Germline CDR1 reads GEAIGNYY; CDR2 reads EKD.

Concerning this clone: At one boundary the junction diverges from the germline segment, which might be a read error. The J gene is TRDJ1, the V gene TRDV2; 9 nucleotides align to TRDD3. There are 16 residues in the CDR3. Germline V gives CDR1 GEAIGNYY, CDR2 EKD. The CDR3 sequence: CARDPELGEGTDKLIF. In DNA form, the CDR3 reads TGTGCCCGTGATCCCGAACTGGGGGAAGGAACCGATAAACTCATCTTT.

This chain joins TRDV2 and TRDJ1, with 13 bases fitting TRDD3. This CDR3 region has 18 residues. V lost 0 bases and J lost 3; bases outside the gene matches: 9. Germline CDR1 GEAIGNYY, CDR2 EKD. The CDR3 nucleotides are TGTGCCTGTGACACCGTCGGTACTGGGGGATACGGTGCCGATAAACTCATCTTT. Its translation is CACDTVGTGGYGADKLIF.

This clone came up a few times. J is TRDJ1 and V is TRDV2, with 9 bases aligning to TRDD3. CDR3 length: 16 residues. Trimming took 1 base from V and 2 from J; bases not matched to a gene: 7. The germline gives CDR1 GEAIGNYY, CDR2 EKD. The CDR3 region is CACDTMRGYETDKLIF. Here the CDR3 DNA reads TGTGCCTGTGACACGATGAGGGGATACGAGACCGATAAACTCATCTTT.

This chain links TRDV1 with TRDJ1; 8 bases are shared with TRDD3. Germline loops: CDR1 TSWWSYY, CDR2 QGS. The CDR3 totals 19 residues. Trimming removed 0 bases from V and 2 bases from J; junction bases left unmatched: 14. CDR3 amino acids: CALGELFDALGGPTDKLIF. In DNA, the CDR3 is TGTGCTCTTGGGGAACTCTTCGACGCACTGGGGGGTCCTACCGATAAACTCATCTTT.

Regarding this clone: A far larger clone differs by one base, so this is likely a read error. The sample contains more than one DNA sequence encoding this CDR3. The chain has TRDV2 and TRDJ1; 12 bases are a match to TRDD3. Germline V gives CDR1 GEAIGNYY, CDR2 EKD. This CDR3 spans 15 amino acids. This chain's CDR3 is CARDPLGDTADKLIF. As DNA, the CDR3 is TGTGCCCGTGACCCTCTGGGGGATACGGCCGATAAACTCATCTTT.

To note about this clone: This could be a read error, since a much larger clone is one nucleotide away. V gene TRDV2 combines with J gene TRDJ1, with TRDD3 matching over 8 bases. CDR3 size: 24 residues. V dropped 0 bases and J dropped 1; count of bases not matched to a gene: 30. Germline CDR1 and CDR2: GEAIGNYY and EKD. CDR3 DNA sequence: TGTGCCTGTGACACCGTAATGACCTGGGGGACGCTGAGGACTGGGGGTGCACCCACCGATAAACTCATCTTT. Its protein product is CACDTVMTWGTLRTGGAPTDKLIF.

V usage is TRDV2 and J usage is TRDJ1; D unclear. Germline lookup yields CDR1 GEAIGNYY and CDR2 EKD. The germline V and J ends were trimmed by 0 bases and 0 bases, with 19 bases remaining between them. The CDR3 consists of 18 residues. As DNA, the CDR3 is TGTGCCTGTGACACCGTTAGCATTATGGTGAGCAACACCGATAAACTCATCTTT. Protein sequence: CACDTVSIMVSNTDKLIF.

This clone qualifies as medium-sized (0.01 to 0.1%). This chain links TRDV2 with TRDJ3, with TRDD3 identical over 7 bases. Per germline, CDR1 GEAIGNYY and CDR2 EKD. With V trimmed by 0 bases and J by 0 bases, 1 base remained unmatched. This CDR3 has 17 amino acids. CDR3 sequence reads: CACDTVGDSWDTRQMFF. The CDR3 DNA reads TGTGCCTGTGACACCGTGGGGGACTCCTGGGACACCCGACAGATGTTTTTC.

This clone has just a few counts. The rearrangement joins TRDV2 to TRDJ1; 8 bases match TRDD3. V trimming: 1 base; J trimming: 3 bases; junction bases outside the gene matches: 18. CDR3 length equals 19 residues. From germline, CDR1 is GEAIGNYY and CDR2 EKD. The CDR3 here is CACDTAELGGLTKADKLIF. DNA for the CDR3: TGTGCCTGTGACACGGCTGAACTGGGGGGCCTCACAAAGGCCGATAAACTCATCTTT.

Points on this clone: TCRdb pairs this DNA with a much larger clone's protein that differs at residue 14, likely a read error; the protein shown was translated from the DNA. The genes are TRDV2 and TRDJ1; TRDD3 matches 8 bases. CDR3 size: 17 residues. Germline values: CDR1 GEAIGNYY, CDR2 EKD. The CDR3 here is CACDTLVLGEHTDELIF. The DNA of the CDR3 is TGTGCCTGTGACACCCTAGTCCTGGGGGAGCACACCGATGAACTCATCTTT.

This clone was recorded a few times. The chain joins TRDV2 to TRDJ1; D perhaps matches TRDD3 (5 bases). The ends were cut back, 3 bases at V and 1 base at J, with 11 bases in the middle. Germline V CDR1 and CDR2: GEAIGNYY, EKD. The CDR3 runs 14 residues. The CDR3 bases are TGTGCCTGTGACTCGGCTGGGACCACCGATAAACTCATCTTT. Its protein is CACDSAGTTDKLIF.

Comment on this clone: The junction differs from germline at one of its ends, possibly a read error. The rearrangement uses TRDV2 and TRDJ1, with 12 nucleotides matching TRDD3. This CDR3 contains 20 residues. Germline CDR1 and CDR2: GEAIGNYY and EKD. CDR3 sequence (DNA): TGTGCCTGTGACACGCTTGGAGTACTGGGGGATACCGATAGGACCGATACACTCATCTTT. It translates to CACDTLGVLGDTDRTDTLIF.

This clone appeared once. The chain links TRDV2 to TRDJ1; TRDD3 matches at 7 bases. The V segment lost 1 base and the J segment 1 base; nucleotides outside the gene matches: 11. The CDR3 extends over 17 amino acids. CDR1 is GEAIGNYY, CDR2 EKD, per germline. The CDR3 here is CACDTLVQGDLTDKLIF. CDR3 bases: TGTGCCTGTGACACACTCGTCCAGGGGGATCTCACCGATAAACTCATCTTT.

Of note for this clone: One end of the junction does not line up with germline, which may come from a read error. The chain uses TRDV2 and TRDJ1; TRDD3 aligns across 7 bases. The CDR3 has 15 residues. The V gene's germline CDR1 is GEAIGNYY and CDR2 EKD. The CDR3 reads CACSSLLGKTDNLIF. Here the CDR3 DNA reads TGTGCCTGCAGCTCTTTACTGGGGAAGACCGATAACCTCATCTTT.

This clone has only a few counts. The CDR3 spells CACDSVGTGGHTDKLIF. The CDR3 DNA sequence: TGTGCCTGTGACTCAGTGGGTACTGGGGGACACACCGATAAACTCATCTTT. The V call is TRDV2, the J call TRDJ1; 9 bases map to TRDD3. Germline-derived CDR1 and CDR2 are GEAIGNYY and EKD. The CDR3 loop spans 17 amino acids. The junction had 10 bases not matched to a gene; V was cut back by 3 bases and J by 0 bases.

The chain couples TRDV2 to TRDJ1; 9 nucleotides line up with TRDD3. V was pared by 3 bases and J by 1 base, with 23 bases of the junction left unmatched. The V gene's germline CDR1 is GEAIGNYY and CDR2 EKD. The CDR3 covers 21 residues. CDR3 loop: CACDDVFKLGDISSSTDKLIF. In DNA form, the CDR3 reads TGTGCCTGTGACGACGTATTTAAATTGGGGGATATTTCATCTAGCACCGATAAACTCATCTTT.

A few counts support this clone. One junction end disagrees with the germline gene, perhaps due to a read error. The V and J genes are TRDV2 and TRDJ1; no definite D call. The CDR3 covers 16 residues. Germline V gene sequence: CDR1 GEAIGNYY, CDR2 EKD. CDR3 amino acids: CACDSILRSEVDKLIF. In DNA form, the CDR3 reads TGCGCCTGTGACAGTATTCTCCGGAGTGAGGTGGATAAACTCATCTTT.

The chain employs TRDV2 and TRDJ3; TRDD3 aligns across 9 bases. This CDR3 is 17 amino acids long. The trim removed 0 bases at V and 3 bases at J, leaving 2 bases unmatched. Germline CDR1 reads GEAIGNYY; CDR2 reads EKD. The CDR3 is CACDTLWGIWDTRQMFF. The CDR3 DNA is TGTGCCTGTGACACCCTCTGGGGGATCTGGGACACCCGACAGATGTTTTTC.

As to this clone: One end of the junction is discordant with germline, which a read error may explain. The chain is built from TRDV2 and TRDJ1; TRDD2 might be the D (6 bases). Germline assignment: CDR1 GEAIGNYY and CDR2 EKD. CDR3 size: 15 residues. CDR3 DNA sequence: TGTGCCTGCGACACCGTAGGGGCTTCCTCCCCTAACCTCATCTTT. Amino acids: CACDTVGASSPNLIF.

About this clone: A junction end diverges from the germline sequence, so it may reflect a read error. V usage is TRDV2 and J usage is TRDJ1; TRDD3 matches 7 bases. The CDR3 totals 20 residues. CDR1 and CDR2 from the germline V gene are GEAIGNYY and EKD. CDR3: CACDTVSSILGDPDTDTLIF. As DNA, the CDR3 is TGTGCCTGTGACACCGTGTCTAGCATTTTGGGGGACCCCGACACCGATACACTCATCTTT.

The chain joins TRDV1 to TRDJ1, with D possibly matching TRDD2 (9 bases). V was cut by 2 bases and J by 0 bases, with 25 bases left in between. The CDR3 contains 20 residues. Per the germline V gene, CDR1 is TSWWSYY and CDR2 is QGS. Here the CDR3 DNA reads TGTGCTCTTGGGGAAGACGATCCTTCCTACTGGGGGGAACACACCGATAAACTCATCTTT. Translation: CALGEDDPSYWGEHTDKLIF.